A selection of T cell receptor beta chains follows, all from one sample in a study of T cells in Graves' hyperthyroidism and ophthalmopathy. TCRdb ran MiXCR on the multiplex PCR reads and lists one entry per CDR3 protein. The sample includes 350,000 to 400,000 distinct CDR3 sequences, 15% to 20% of them seen just once. The sequencing sample was made of blood. These TCRs come from a woman younger than 30 with Graves' hyperthyroidism. Each CDR3 is given with its conserved first and last residue. Not every row has a clone size; where given, it reads once, few, many or a size class.

V: TRBV2
J: TRBJ2-7
size: .
CDR3: CASSIQQGSSYEQYF

V: TRBV10-3
J: TRBJ2-2
size: few
CDR3: CAISYHLAGANTGELFF

V: TRBV24-1
J: TRBJ2-2
size: many
CDR3: CATSDFLGSGELFF

V: TRBV11-2
J: TRBJ2-7
size: many
CDR3: CASSLDAGLASEQYF

V: TRBV7-9
J: TRBJ1-2
size: few
CDR3: CASSLPGGYHGYTF

V: TRBV10-3
J: TRBJ1-2
size: many
CDR3: CAISEPNSVWGYTF

V: TRBV20-1
J: TRBJ2-7
size: many
CDR3: CSAPALNYEQYF

V: TRBV29-1
J: TRBJ2-7
size: many
CDR3: CSVGQGESEQYF

V: TRBV12-3/TRBV12-4
J: TRBJ1-1
size: .
CDR3: CASSLVDRGGTEAFF

V: TRBV6-5
J: TRBJ1-2
size: many
CDR3: CASSYSRQGGYGYTF

V: TRBV24-1
J: TRBJ2-5
size: many
CDR3: CATSDFTERSGETQYF

V: TRBV29-1
J: TRBJ1-1
size: many
CDR3: CSVQGSEAFF

V: TRBV7-9
J: TRBJ1-2
size: many
CDR3: CASSLGDNYGYTF

V: TRBV24-1
J: TRBJ1-1
size: many
CDR3: CATSVGGYGEAFF

V: TRBV7-9
J: TRBJ2-7
size: .
CDR3: CASRPLAGSSYEQYF

V: TRBV7-2
J: TRBJ1-2
size: .
CDR3: CASSPQVIRGNGYTF

V: TRBV4-1
J: TRBJ1-2
size: many
CDR3: CASSQSSAVPGGYTF

V: TRBV28
J: TRBJ2-2
size: .
CDR3: CTSKAAGELFF

V: TRBV6-4
J: TRBJ1-1
size: many
CDR3: CASSSTQNTEAFF

V: TRBV2
J: TRBJ2-5
size: many
CDR3: CASSVIRDPIGETQYF

V: TRBV5-1
J: TRBJ1-2
size: .
CDR3: CASSSTGYLSYTF

V: TRBV24-1
J: TRBJ2-5
size: many
CDR3: CATSEGQPQETQYF

V: TRBV20-1
J: TRBJ2-7
size: many
CDR3: CSARHSGDSYEQYF

V: TRBV29-1
J: TRBJ2-7
size: many
CDR3: CSVEDRGFREQYF

V: TRBV6-1
J: TRBJ1-3
size: many
CDR3: CASSARRPAGNTIYF

V: TRBV5-1
J: TRBJ2-5
size: few
CDR3: CASSLVPGPRTSGGLETQYF

V: TRBV12-3/TRBV12-4
J: TRBJ1-5
size: many
CDR3: CASSSIGSNQPQHF

V: TRBV20-1
J: TRBJ2-7
size: many
CDR3: CSARTSGGNYEQYF

V: TRBV4-2
J: TRBJ1-1
size: few
CDR3: CASSLTGGTPTLNTEAFF

V: TRBV12-3/TRBV12-4
J: TRBJ1-2
size: .
CDR3: CASSFDDYGYTF

V: TRBV11-2
J: TRBJ1-1
size: many
CDR3: CASSFKGALNTEAFF

V: TRBV7-8
J: TRBJ2-7
size: many
CDR3: CASSLVRDRASYEQYF

V: TRBV5-1
J: TRBJ2-2
size: many
CDR3: CASSFDTGELFF

V: TRBV12-3/TRBV12-4
J: TRBJ2-7
size: many
CDR3: CASSESGGGDEQYF

V: TRBV9
J: TRBJ2-7
size: .
CDR3: CASSVRDSGRYEQYF

V: TRBV6-5
J: TRBJ2-7
size: .
CDR3: CASSLLDKAYEQYF

V: TRBV6-5
J: TRBJ2-5
size: many
CDR3: CASKNRGPETQYF

V: TRBV28
J: TRBJ2-5
size: many
CDR3: CASSLYRETQETQYF

V: TRBV6-2/TRBV6-3
J: TRBJ2-7
size: .
CDR3: CASSYWTGGMTYEQYF

V: TRBV6-1
J: TRBJ1-2
size: .
CDR3: CASIRTTGGNYGYTF

V: TRBV11-2
J: TRBJ1-3
size: .
CDR3: CASSLRGVTGNTIYF

V: TRBV9
J: TRBJ1-2
size: .
CDR3: CASSVEGGHGYTF

V: TRBV12-3/TRBV12-4
J: TRBJ1-5
size: many
CDR3: CASSLVQSNQPQHF

V: TRBV30
J: TRBJ1-1
size: many
CDR3: CACGGIGNTEAFF

V: TRBV6-1
J: TRBJ1-1
size: once
CDR3: CATLRGEVNTEAFF

V: TRBV20-1
J: TRBJ1-2
size: many
CDR3: CSASGHTYGYTF

V: TRBV11-2
J: TRBJ2-7
size: many
CDR3: CASSRGLAGGPEQYF

V: TRBV6-1
J: TRBJ2-6
size: .
CDR3: CASSEDSSGANVLTF

V: TRBV6-1
J: TRBJ1-1
size: .
CDR3: CASSRDSLLTTEAFF

V: TRBV7-9
J: TRBJ2-7
size: many
CDR3: CASQLRRDSYEQYF

V: TRBV12-3/TRBV12-4
J: TRBJ1-1
size: .
CDR3: CASSLGSQVNTEAFF

V: TRBV20-1
J: TRBJ1-2
size: many
CDR3: CSARDHQGGKYGYTF

V: TRBV6-1
J: TRBJ1-5
size: many
CDR3: CASSTGQGASNQPQHF

V: TRBV7-2
J: TRBJ2-7
size: .
CDR3: CASSFPTLSPYEQYF